Presented here are 6 T cell receptor beta chains from one specimen sequenced in a study of blood T cell repertoires in COVID-19. Assay used: immunoSEQ multiplex PCR; TCRdb lists only in-frame clones, some missing. The sample yields about 250,000 clones, 85% seen once. The sequenced sample was peripheral blood. All receptors come from a man aged 50-60 years with active or convalescent COVID-19.

This sequence joins TRBV6-2 or TRBV6-3 and TRBJ2-2, with TRBD2 matching over 9 bases. Trimming cost V 9 bases and J 2 bases; bases outside gene matches: 1. The germline V gene has CDR1 MNHEY and CDR2 SVGEGT. There are 13 residues in the CDR3. CDR3 bases: TGTGCCAGTAGCGGGAGAAACACCGGGGAGCTGTTTTTT. Translated: CASSGRNTGELFF.

The table lists this clone with a few counts. The chain has TRBV12-3 or TRBV12-4 and TRBJ1-1, with TRBD1 as a possible D gene (6 bases). The V end lost 6 bases, the J end lost 3 bases, and 8 bases lay between the germline ends. The CDR3 is 12 amino acids. CDR3 sequence reads: CASSRGDTEAFF. The CDR3 region has the DNA TGTGCCAGCAGCAGGGGTGACACTGAAGCTTTCTTT.

The V and J genes are TRBV4-2 and TRBJ2-7; 7 positions match TRBD1. From germline, CDR1 is LGHNA and CDR2 YNFKEQ. The length of the CDR3 is 17 residues. With 0 bases clipped from V and 2 bases from J, the junction kept 10 bases outside the gene matches. The CDR3 DNA reads TGTGCCAGCAGCCAAGACCTACAGGGGCCTATCGCCTACGAGCAGTACTTC. Residues: CASSQDLQGPIAYEQYF.

This chain connects TRBV18 to TRBJ1-3; a possible D gene is TRBD1 (5 bases). V was pared by 1 base and J by 1 base, with 8 bases between. This CDR3 is built from 15 residues. The germline CDR1 and CDR2 sequences are KGHSH and LQKENI. CDR3 residues: CASSPLGESGNTIYF. In DNA, the CDR3 is TGTGCCAGCTCACCACTAGGGGAATCTGGAAACACCATATATTTT.

Only a few counts were recorded for this clone. The chain is built from TRBV19 and TRBJ1-2; D is uncertain. V gave up 8 bases and J gave up 4 bases, with 11 bases separating them. Germline V gene data show CDR1 as LNHDA and CDR2 as SQIVND (reference sequence). This CDR3 spans 12 amino acids. The DNA for the CDR3 is TGTGCCAGTTCCGACACTTCCTATGGCTACACCTTC. Encoded protein: CASSDTSYGYTF.

This clone occurred once. The chain recombines TRBV7-9 with TRBJ2-2, with TRBD1 identical over 8 bases. V dropped 5 bases and J dropped 5; count of bases not matched to a gene: 10. The CDR3 contains 16 residues. Germline-derived CDR1 and CDR2 are SEHNR and FQNEAQ (reference sequence). CDR3 residues: CASSLGTGHKTGELFF. CDR3 DNA: TGTGCCAGCAGCCTGGGGACAGGTCATAAGACCGGGGAGCTGTTTTTT.